The present T cell receptor beta chain was sequenced within a study of cytomegalovirus exposure and HLA in healthy donors. The CDR3 spans 14 residues. The V end lost 5 bases, the J end lost 1 base, and 10 bases lay between the germline ends. Germline values: CDR1 SGHTA, CDR2 FQGNSA. Vbeta (60) and Jbeta (13) primers were used in the PCR. The repertoire was sequenced with immunoSEQ multiplex PCR; TCRdb's copy has only in-frame clones and lacks some. In the table there are 210,000 or so clones, roughly 76% of which are singletons. Input material: PBMCs. This chain uses TRBV7-2 with TRBJ2-3, with a tentative D call TRBD2 (5 bases). The receptor was isolated from a woman between 25 and 40 years old in good health and CMV-seropositive. The DNA for the CDR3 is TGTGCCAGCAGCCCCGACGGGGGCACAGATACGCAGTATTTT. Its translation is CASSPDGGTDTQYF.